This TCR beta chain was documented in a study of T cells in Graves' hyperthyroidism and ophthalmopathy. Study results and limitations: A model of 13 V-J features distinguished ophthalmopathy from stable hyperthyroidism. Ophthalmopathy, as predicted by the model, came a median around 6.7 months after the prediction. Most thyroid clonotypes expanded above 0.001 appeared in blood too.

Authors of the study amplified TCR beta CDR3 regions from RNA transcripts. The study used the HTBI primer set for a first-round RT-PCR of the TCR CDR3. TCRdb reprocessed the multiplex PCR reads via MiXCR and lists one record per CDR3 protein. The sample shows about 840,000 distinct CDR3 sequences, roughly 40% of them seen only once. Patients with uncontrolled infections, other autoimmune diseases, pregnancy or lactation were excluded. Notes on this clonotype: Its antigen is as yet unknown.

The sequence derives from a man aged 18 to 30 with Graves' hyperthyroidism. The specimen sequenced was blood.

CDR3 sequence (DNA): TGTGCCAGCAGCTTAGCGGACACCAATCAGCCCCAGCATTTT. Translated, it gives CASSLADTNQPQHF. The chain is built from TRBV7-9 and TRBJ1-5; possibly TRBD1 for D (5 bases). The CDR3 runs to 14 residues. From germline, CDR1 is SEHNR and CDR2 FQNEAQ (reference sequence). Trimming took 0 bases from V and 3 from J, leaving 6 bases between them.